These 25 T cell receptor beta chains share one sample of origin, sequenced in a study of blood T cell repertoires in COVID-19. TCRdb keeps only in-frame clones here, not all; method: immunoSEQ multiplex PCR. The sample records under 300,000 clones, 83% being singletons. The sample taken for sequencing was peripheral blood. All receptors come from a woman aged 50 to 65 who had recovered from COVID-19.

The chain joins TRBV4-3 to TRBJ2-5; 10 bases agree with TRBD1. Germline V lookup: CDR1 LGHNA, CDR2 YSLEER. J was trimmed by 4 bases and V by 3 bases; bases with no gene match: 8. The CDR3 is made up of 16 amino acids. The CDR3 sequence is CASSQGTGVYGETQYF. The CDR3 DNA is TGCGCCAGCAGCCAGGGGACAGGGGTGTATGGAGAGACCCAGTACTTC.

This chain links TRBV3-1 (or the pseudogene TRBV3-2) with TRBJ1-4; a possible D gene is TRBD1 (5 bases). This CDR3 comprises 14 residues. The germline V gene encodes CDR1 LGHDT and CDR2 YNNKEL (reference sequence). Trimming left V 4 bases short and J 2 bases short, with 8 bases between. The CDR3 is CASSRGTTNEKLFF. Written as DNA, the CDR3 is TGTGCCAGCAGCCGCGGGACTACTAATGAAAAACTGTTTTTT.

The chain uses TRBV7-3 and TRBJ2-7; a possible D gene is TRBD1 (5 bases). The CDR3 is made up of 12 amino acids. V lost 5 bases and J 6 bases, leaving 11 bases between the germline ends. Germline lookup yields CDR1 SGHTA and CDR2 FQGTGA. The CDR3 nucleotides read TGTGCCAGCAGCCATCCAGGGTCCGAGCAGTACTTC. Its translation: CASSHPGSEQYF.

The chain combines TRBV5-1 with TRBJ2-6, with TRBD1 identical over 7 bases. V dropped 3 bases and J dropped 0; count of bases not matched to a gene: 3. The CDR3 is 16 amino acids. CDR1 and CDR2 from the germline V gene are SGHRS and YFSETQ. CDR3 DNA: TGCGCCAGCAGCTCAGGACAGGACTCTGGGGCCAACGTCCTGACTTTC. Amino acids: CASSSGQDSGANVLTF.

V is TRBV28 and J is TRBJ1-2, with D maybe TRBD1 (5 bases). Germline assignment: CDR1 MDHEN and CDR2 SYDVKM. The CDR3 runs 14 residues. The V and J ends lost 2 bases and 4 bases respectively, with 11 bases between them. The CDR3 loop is CASSLGGVTYGYTF. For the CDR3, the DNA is TGTGCCAGCAGTTTAGGAGGGGTCACCTATGGCTACACCTTC.

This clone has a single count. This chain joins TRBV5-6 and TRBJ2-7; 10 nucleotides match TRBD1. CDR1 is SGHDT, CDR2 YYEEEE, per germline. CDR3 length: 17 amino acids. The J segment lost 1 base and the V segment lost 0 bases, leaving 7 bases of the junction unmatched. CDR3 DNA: TGTGCCAGCAGCTTGGTACCGGGACAGGGGTATTCCTACGAGCAGTACTTC. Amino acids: CASSLVPGQGYSYEQYF. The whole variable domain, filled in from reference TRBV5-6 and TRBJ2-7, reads DAGVTQSPTHLIKTRGQQVTLRCSPKSGHDTVSWYQQALGQGPQFIFQYYEEEERQRGNFPDRFSGHQFPNYSSELNVNALLLGDSALYLCASSLVPGQGYSYEQYFGPGTRLTVT.

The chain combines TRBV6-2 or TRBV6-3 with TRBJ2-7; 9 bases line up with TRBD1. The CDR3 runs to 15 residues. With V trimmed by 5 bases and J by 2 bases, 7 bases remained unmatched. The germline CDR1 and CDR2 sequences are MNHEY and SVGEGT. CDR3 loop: CASSAHRDRAYEQYF. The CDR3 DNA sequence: TGTGCCAGCAGTGCGCACCGGGACAGGGCCTACGAGCAGTACTTC.

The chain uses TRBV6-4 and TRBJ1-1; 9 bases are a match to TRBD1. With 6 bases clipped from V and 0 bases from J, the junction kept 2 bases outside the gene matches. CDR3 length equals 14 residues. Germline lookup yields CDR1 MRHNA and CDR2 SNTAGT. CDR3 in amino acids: CASRTGGLNTEAFF. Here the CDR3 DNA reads TGTGCCAGCAGGACAGGGGGACTGAACACTGAAGCTTTCTTT.

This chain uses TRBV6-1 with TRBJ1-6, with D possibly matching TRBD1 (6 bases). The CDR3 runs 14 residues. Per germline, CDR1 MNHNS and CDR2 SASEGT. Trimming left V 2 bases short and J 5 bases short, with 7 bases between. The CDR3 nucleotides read TGTGCCAGCAGTGAACAGGGGAATAATTCACCCCTCCACTTT. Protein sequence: CASSEQGNNSPLHF.

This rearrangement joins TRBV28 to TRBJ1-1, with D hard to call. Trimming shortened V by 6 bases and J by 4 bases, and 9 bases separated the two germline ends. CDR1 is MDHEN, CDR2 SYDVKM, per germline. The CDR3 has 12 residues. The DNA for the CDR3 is TGTGCCAGCAGCACTCCGGGCACTGAAGCTTTCTTT. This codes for CASSTPGTEAFF.

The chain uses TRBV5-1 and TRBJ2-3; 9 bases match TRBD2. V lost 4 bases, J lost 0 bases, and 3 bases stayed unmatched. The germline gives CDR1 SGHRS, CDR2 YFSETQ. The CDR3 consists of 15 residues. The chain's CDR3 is CASSQGLASTDTQYF. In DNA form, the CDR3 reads TGCGCCAGCAGCCAGGGACTAGCCAGCACAGATACGCAGTATTTT.

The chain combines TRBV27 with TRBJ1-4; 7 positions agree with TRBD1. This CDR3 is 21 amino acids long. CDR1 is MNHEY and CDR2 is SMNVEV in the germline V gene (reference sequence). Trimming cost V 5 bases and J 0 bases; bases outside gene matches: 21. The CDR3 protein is CASSPYATPPGTVATNEKLFF. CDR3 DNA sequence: TGTGCCAGCAGTCCGTACGCGACCCCTCCCGGGACAGTTGCAACTAATGAAAAACTGTTTTTT.

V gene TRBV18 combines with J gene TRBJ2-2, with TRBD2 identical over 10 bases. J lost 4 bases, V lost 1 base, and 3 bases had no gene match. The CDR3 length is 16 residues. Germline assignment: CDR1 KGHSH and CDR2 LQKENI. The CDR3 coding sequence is TGTGCCAGCTCACCACGGGCTAGCGGGAGCACCGGGGAGCTGTTTTTT. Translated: CASSPRASGSTGELFF.

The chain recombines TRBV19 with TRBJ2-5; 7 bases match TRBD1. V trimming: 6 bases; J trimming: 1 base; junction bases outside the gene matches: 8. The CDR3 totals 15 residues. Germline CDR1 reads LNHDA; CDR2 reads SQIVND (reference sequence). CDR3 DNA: TGTGCCAGTAGAAACAGGGGCACCTTCCAAGAGACCCAGTACTTC. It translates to CASRNRGTFQETQYF.

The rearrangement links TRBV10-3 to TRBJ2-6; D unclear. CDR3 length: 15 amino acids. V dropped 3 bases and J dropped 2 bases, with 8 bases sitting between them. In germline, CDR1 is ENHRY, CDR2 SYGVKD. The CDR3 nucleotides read TGTGCCATCAGTGACGCTGCAGCTGGGGCCAACGTCCTGACTTTC. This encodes CAISDAAAGANVLTF.

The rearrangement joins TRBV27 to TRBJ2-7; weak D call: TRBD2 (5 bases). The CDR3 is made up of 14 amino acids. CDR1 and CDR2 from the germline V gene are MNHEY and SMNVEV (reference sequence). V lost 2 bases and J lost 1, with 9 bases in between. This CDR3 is CASSLGGISYEQYF. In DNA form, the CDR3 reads TGTGCCAGCAGTTTAGGAGGCATTTCCTACGAGCAGTACTTC.

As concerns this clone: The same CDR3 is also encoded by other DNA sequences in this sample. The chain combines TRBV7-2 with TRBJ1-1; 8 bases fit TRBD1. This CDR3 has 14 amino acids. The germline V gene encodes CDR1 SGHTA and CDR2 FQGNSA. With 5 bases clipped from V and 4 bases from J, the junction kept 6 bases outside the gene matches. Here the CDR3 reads CASSPDRGGTEAFF. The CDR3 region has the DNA TGTGCCAGCAGCCCCGACAGGGGAGGCACTGAAGCTTTCTTT.

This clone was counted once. DNA of the CDR3: TGTGCCAGCAGCTTAGATCTCAGGGGCGGGACCGGGGAGCTGTTTTTT. It is translated as CASSLDLRGGTGELFF. This sequence joins TRBV7-3 and TRBJ2-2; D is perhaps TRBD1 (6 bases). The germline gives CDR1 SGHTA, CDR2 FQGTGA. The V gene lost 2 bases and the J gene lost 5 bases, with 15 bases spanning the gap. The CDR3 is 16 residues long. Supplemented by reference TRBV7-3 and TRBJ2-2, the full variable domain reads GAGVSQTPSNKVTEKGKYVELRCDPISGHTALYWYRQSLGQGPEFLIYFQGTGAADDSGLPNDRFFAVRPEGSVSTLKIQRTERGDSAVYLCASSLDLRGGTGELFFGEGSRLTVL.

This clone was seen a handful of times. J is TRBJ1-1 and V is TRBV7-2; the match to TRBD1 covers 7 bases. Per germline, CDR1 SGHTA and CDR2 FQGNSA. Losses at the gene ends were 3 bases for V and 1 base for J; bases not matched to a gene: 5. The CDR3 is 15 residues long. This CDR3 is CASSFSGTANTEAFF. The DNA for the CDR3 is TGTGCCAGCAGCTTTTCCGGGACAGCGAACACTGAAGCTTTCTTT.

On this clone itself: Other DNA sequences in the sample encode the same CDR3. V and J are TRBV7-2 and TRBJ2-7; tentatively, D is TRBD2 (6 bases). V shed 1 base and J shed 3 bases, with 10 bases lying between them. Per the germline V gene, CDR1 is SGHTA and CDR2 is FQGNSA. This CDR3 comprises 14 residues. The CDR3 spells CASSLVGGSYEQYF. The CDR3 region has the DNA TGTGCCAGCAGCTTAGTCGGGGGAAGCTACGAGCAGTACTTC.

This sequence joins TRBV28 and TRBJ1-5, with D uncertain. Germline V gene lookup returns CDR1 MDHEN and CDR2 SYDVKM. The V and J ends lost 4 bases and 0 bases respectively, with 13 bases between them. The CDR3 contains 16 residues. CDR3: CASSSMIVFSNQPQHF. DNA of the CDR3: TGTGCCAGCAGTTCTATGATAGTCTTTAGCAATCAGCCCCAGCATTTT.

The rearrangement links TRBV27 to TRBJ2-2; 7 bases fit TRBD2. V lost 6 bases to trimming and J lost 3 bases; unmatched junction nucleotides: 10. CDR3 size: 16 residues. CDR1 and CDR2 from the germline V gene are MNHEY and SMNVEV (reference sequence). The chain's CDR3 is CASRKREAPDTGELFF. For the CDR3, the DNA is TGTGCCAGCAGAAAACGGGAGGCCCCGGACACCGGGGAGCTGTTTTTT.

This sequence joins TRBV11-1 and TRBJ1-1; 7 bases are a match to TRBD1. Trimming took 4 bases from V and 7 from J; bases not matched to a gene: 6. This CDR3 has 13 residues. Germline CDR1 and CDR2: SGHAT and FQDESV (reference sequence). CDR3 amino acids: CASSYGTVDEAFF. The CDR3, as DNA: TGTGCCAGCAGCTACGGGACAGTGGATGAAGCTTTCTTT.

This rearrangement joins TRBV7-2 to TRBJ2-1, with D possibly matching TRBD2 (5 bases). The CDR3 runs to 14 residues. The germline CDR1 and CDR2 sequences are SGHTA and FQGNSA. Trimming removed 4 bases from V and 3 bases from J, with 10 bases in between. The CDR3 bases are TGTGCCAGCAGCTCTTTGGCGGGCTACAATGAGCAGTTCTTC. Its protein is CASSSLAGYNEQFF.

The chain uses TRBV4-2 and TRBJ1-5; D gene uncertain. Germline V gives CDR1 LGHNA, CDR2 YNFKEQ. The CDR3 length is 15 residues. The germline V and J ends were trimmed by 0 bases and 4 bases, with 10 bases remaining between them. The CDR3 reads CASSQEGSGNQPQHF. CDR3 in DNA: TGTGCCAGCAGCCAAGAGGGTTCAGGAAATCAGCCCCAGCATTTT.